Below are 6 T cell receptor beta chains sequenced from a single sample in a study of blood T cell repertoires in COVID-19. Assay used: immunoSEQ multiplex PCR; TCRdb lists only in-frame clones, some missing. The sample yields around 70,000 clones, around 75% seen once. Sequencing was carried out using peripheral blood. All receptors come from a man aged 65-85 years with acute or convalescent COVID-19.

V is TRBV27 and J is TRBJ2-7; 11 nucleotides match TRBD2. The V segment lost 3 bases and the J segment 0 bases; nucleotides outside the gene matches: 1. The germline gives CDR1 MNHEY, CDR2 SMNVEV (reference sequence). The CDR3 contains 15 residues. The CDR3 sequence is CASSFGLAGSYEQYF. DNA of the CDR3: TGTGCCAGCAGTTTCGGACTAGCGGGCTCCTACGAGCAGTACTTC.

The chain employs TRBV6-5 and TRBJ2-5; D is perhaps TRBD1 (5 bases). Germline V gives CDR1 MNHEY, CDR2 SVGAGI. The V end lost 5 bases, the J end lost 2 bases, and 12 bases lay between the germline ends. The CDR3 has 14 residues. Here the CDR3 DNA reads TGTGCCAGCAGTCGTAGTGACAGACAAGAGACCCAGTACTTC. Protein sequence: CASSRSDRQETQYF.

In this sample, this clone turned up a few times. The V gene is TRBV19, the J gene TRBJ2-7; 7 bases fit TRBD1. Germline assignment: CDR1 LNHDA and CDR2 SQIVND (reference sequence). Trimming removed 2 bases from V and 5 bases from J; junction bases left unmatched: 9. The CDR3 consists of 15 residues. The CDR3 region is CASSISGQSPNEQYF. The DNA for the CDR3 is TGTGCCAGTAGTATATCGGGACAGTCGCCCAACGAGCAGTACTTC.

The chain combines TRBV2 with TRBJ2-1; D possibly corresponds to TRBD2 (6 bases). The CDR3 sequence is 13 residues long. Germline lookup yields CDR1 SNHLY and CDR2 FYNNEI. V lost 5 bases, J lost 10 bases, and 15 bases lay in between. Here the CDR3 DNA reads TGTGCCAGCAGTCCCCTGGAGGCGGGGGAGCAGTTCTTC. Its translation is CASSPLEAGEQFF.

A few counts support this clone. The chain recombines TRBV7-6 with TRBJ2-1; 9 bases are shared with TRBD2. Germline lookup yields CDR1 SGHVS and CDR2 FNYEAQ. Trimming removed 5 bases from V and 1 base from J; junction bases left unmatched: 3. The length of the CDR3 is 15 residues. CDR3 protein: CASSPAGGSYNEQFF. For the CDR3, the DNA is TGTGCCAGCAGCCCAGCGGGAGGATCCTACAATGAGCAGTTCTTC.

This rearrangement joins TRBV6-5 to TRBJ2-3, with D unclear. Germline CDR1 is MNHEY and CDR2 is SVGAGI. The CDR3 is made up of 13 amino acids. Trimming took 6 bases from V and 4 from J, leaving 11 bases between them. The CDR3, as DNA: TGTGCCAGCAGCCACCGCCGGGCAGATACGCAGTATTTT. Translation gives CASSHRRADTQYF.